These 18 T cell receptor beta chains originate from one sample sequenced in a study of blood T cells in healthy people across ages (dated by TCRdb to about 2015). The receptor library was made with 5' RACE. The sample was run on an Illumina HiSeq 2500. A second PCR of about 6 to 12 cycles was run with a J-beta primer mix and a sample-barcoded 5' primer. TCRdb reworked the public reads: Q25 trimming with fastp, MiXCR clone assembly, productive beta chains retained. Every distinct CDR3 protein forms one entry, paired with its most common genes and DNA. Counted in this sample were 1.5 million to 2 million distinct CDR3 sequences; roughly 50% of them appeared once. Of the sample, over 2% falls within the top ten clones. Material for sequencing was blood. These receptors came from a woman aged 35 to 49 in good health.

This rearrangement joins TRBV3-1 to TRBJ1-1; D unresolved. CDR1 and CDR2 (germline): LGHDT, YNNKEL (reference sequence). V was clipped by 1 base and J by 8 bases, with 11 bases between them. The CDR3 loop spans 13 amino acids. CDR3: CASSQGPVNEAFF. As DNA, the CDR3 is TGTGCCAGCAGCCAAGGGCCAGTTAACGAAGCTTTCTTT.

In regard to this clonotype: A junction boundary mismatches the germline segment, possibly from a read error. The rearrangement uses TRBV7-2 and TRBJ1-2; D unclear. Germline V lookup: CDR1 SGHTA, CDR2 FQGNSA. This CDR3 is built from 15 residues. CDR3 in DNA: TGTGCCAGCAGCCTCTCGGCCTCCGGTAACTACGGCTACACCTTC. Translated: CASSLSASGNYGYTF.

The V call is TRBV6-2 or TRBV6-3, the J call TRBJ2-7, with D possibly being TRBD1 (6 bases). The germline V and J ends were trimmed by 5 bases and 6 bases, with 17 bases remaining between them. Germline CDR1 and CDR2: MNHEY and SVGEGT. This CDR3 contains 14 residues. CDR3 protein: CASSPGGPTGEQYF. In DNA form, the CDR3 reads TGTGCCAGCAGTCCTGGGGGCCCAACAGGCGAGCAGTACTTC.

The rearrangement uses TRBV24-1 and TRBJ2-5; D possibly corresponds to TRBD2 (6 bases). This CDR3 is 18 amino acids long. V gave up 1 base and J gave up 0 bases, with 17 bases separating them. Germline CDR1 reads KGHDR; CDR2 reads SFDVKD. The CDR3 here is CATSDFPFEAGYQETQYF. CDR3 sequence (DNA): TGTGCCACCAGTGATTTCCCTTTTGAGGCGGGGTACCAAGAGACCCAGTACTTC.

The rearrangement uses TRBV20-1 and TRBJ2-7; D is perhaps TRBD1 or TRBD2 (7 bases each). The V and J ends lost 3 bases and 7 bases respectively, with 19 bases between them. The CDR3 has 14 amino acids. The germline gives CDR1 DFQATT, CDR2 SNEGSKA (reference sequence). CDR3 region: CSARETGTAGEQYF. The CDR3 DNA is TGCAGTGCTAGGGAAACCGGGACAGCGGGGGAGCAGTACTTC.

The chain combines TRBV7-2 with TRBJ2-7; 9 bases align to TRBD2. The CDR3 runs 15 residues. V was pared by 4 bases and J by 0 bases, with 4 bases of the junction left unmatched. Per germline, CDR1 SGHTA and CDR2 FQGNSA. The CDR3: CASSSQAGGSYEQYF. The CDR3 region has the DNA TGTGCCAGCAGCTCCCAAGCGGGGGGCTCCTACGAGCAGTACTTC.

V usage is TRBV7-9 and J usage is TRBJ1-2; the D is unclear. V dropped 5 bases and J dropped 6 bases, with 25 bases sitting between them. CDR3 length equals 17 residues. The germline V gene encodes CDR1 SEHNR and CDR2 FQNEAQ (reference sequence). The CDR3 DNA is TGTGCCAGCAGCCCAATATGGGGTGAGTCCTCTATGGATGGCTACACCTTC. As protein: CASSPIWGESSMDGYTF.

V is TRBV5-1 and J is TRBJ1-4; D is undetermined. This CDR3 has 17 amino acids. V was trimmed by 6 bases and J by 7 bases, leaving 25 bases between them. The germline V gene has CDR1 SGHRS and CDR2 YFSETQ. The CDR3: CASMLAPGTGAGEKLFF. Here the CDR3 DNA reads TGCGCCAGCATGCTTGCCCCCGGCACCGGCGCTGGTGAAAAACTGTTTTTT. Drawing the rest from reference TRBV5-1 and TRBJ1-4, the complete variable domain is KAGVTQTPRYLIKTRGQQVTLSCSPISGHRSVSWYQQTPGQGLQFLFEYFSETQRNKGNFPGRFSGRQFSNSRSEMNVSTLELGDSALYLCASMLAPGTGAGEKLFFGSGTQLSVL.

J is TRBJ1-2 and V is TRBV4-1; D ambiguous. Germline V CDR1 and CDR2: MGHRA, YSYEKL. The germline V and J ends were trimmed by 4 bases and 4 bases, with 19 bases remaining between them. The CDR3 consists of 16 residues. The CDR3 spells CASSLWGGADFYGYTF. CDR3 bases: TGCGCCAGCAGCCTCTGGGGTGGAGCCGACTTCTATGGCTACACCTTC.

The chain uses TRBV10-3 and TRBJ2-3; perhaps TRBD2 as D (6 bases). CDR1 is ENHRY, CDR2 SYGVKD, per germline. V was pared by 0 bases and J by 1 base, with 11 bases between. This CDR3 is built from 16 residues. The CDR3 loop reads CAISESGGTGTDTQYF. CDR3 sequence (DNA): TGTGCCATCAGTGAGTCTGGGGGGACTGGCACAGATACGCAGTATTTT.

V and J are TRBV4-3 and TRBJ2-1; 12 bases map to TRBD2. Germline V gene data show CDR1 as LGHNA and CDR2 as YSLEER. Germline trimming cut 1 base from V and 9 bases from J; bases unmatched to any gene: 10. The CDR3 is 17 residues long. The DNA of the CDR3 is TGCGCCAGCAGCCAAGCACAACTAGCGGGGGGCCATGGTGAGCAGTTCTTC. Its translation: CASSQAQLAGGHGEQFF.

This clonotype occurred a few times. The rearrangement links TRBV7-2 to TRBJ2-1; 8 nucleotides align to TRBD2. CDR3 length equals 14 residues. V shed 5 bases, J shed 8 bases, and the junction held 8 bases outside the gene matches. Germline lookup yields CDR1 SGHTA and CDR2 FQGNSA. CDR3 DNA sequence: TGTGCCAGCAGCGCCAGCGGGGGCCCTTATGAGCAGTTCTTC. It is translated as CASSASGGPYEQFF.

V gene TRBV12-3 or TRBV12-4 combines with J gene TRBJ2-5, with D perhaps assigned TRBD1 or TRBD2 (5 bases each). V dropped 3 bases and J dropped 2 bases, with 10 bases sitting between them. This CDR3 has 14 amino acids. CDR3 region: CASSFDWGQETQYF. DNA of the CDR3: TGTGCCAGCAGTTTCGACTGGGGGCAAGAGACCCAGTACTTC.

This chain links TRBV28 with TRBJ2-1; D not resolved. Per germline, CDR1 MDHEN and CDR2 SYDVKM. V dropped 5 bases and J dropped 11 bases, with 19 bases sitting between them. CDR3 length equals 14 residues. This chain's CDR3 is CASSPRRLPPKQFF. The CDR3 DNA is TGTGCCAGCAGTCCCCGTCGCCTGCCCCCTAAGCAGTTCTTC.

The chain links TRBV6-2 or TRBV6-3 to TRBJ2-1, with 8 bases identical to TRBD1. From germline, CDR1 is MNHEY and CDR2 SVGEGT. The CDR3 runs to 13 residues. The V gene end was trimmed by 6 bases and the J gene end by 9 bases; junction bases not matched to a gene: 7. This CDR3 reads CASRPQGEGEQFF. DNA for the CDR3: TGTGCCAGCAGACCACAGGGGGAAGGTGAGCAGTTCTTC.

The chain uses TRBV19 and TRBJ2-5, with TRBD1 identical over 10 bases. V lost 5 bases, J lost 5 bases, and 8 bases stayed unmatched. The CDR3 is 15 residues long. Germline V lookup: CDR1 LNHDA, CDR2 SQIVND (reference sequence). CDR3 DNA sequence: TGTGCCAGTAGTCTCCGGACAGGGGGGGTGGAGACCCAGTACTTC. This gives the protein CASSLRTGGVETQYF.

Concerning this clonotype: A much larger clonotype is one base distant, so this may be a read error. The chain recombines TRBV5-1 with TRBJ2-1, with TRBD1 identical over 11 bases. The CDR3 is made up of 15 amino acids. V trimming: 0 bases; J trimming: 9 bases; junction bases outside the gene matches: 5. Germline V gene lookup returns CDR1 SGHRS and CDR2 YFSETQ. The CDR3 DNA follows: TGCGCCAGCAGCTTGGAGGACAGGGGGCGAGGTGAGCAGTTCTTC. It translates to CASSLEDRGRGEQFF. The variable domain in full, with the rest retrieved from reference TRBV5-1 and TRBJ2-1, is KAGVTQTPRYLIKTRGQQVTLSCSPISGHRSVSWYQQTPGQGLQFLFEYFSETQRNKGNFPGRFSGRQFSNSRSEMNVSTLELGDSALYLCASSLEDRGRGEQFFGPGTRLTVL.

The chain uses TRBV29-1 and TRBJ1-2, with TRBD1 matching 8 bases. Losses at the gene ends were 7 bases for V and 4 bases for J; bases not matched to a gene: 11. This CDR3 is built from 14 residues. The germline V gene has CDR1 SQVTM and CDR2 ANQGSEA. In nucleotides, the CDR3 is TGCAGCGCTCTCGAGGGACAGGCCGGCTATGGCTACACCTTC. This sequence encodes CSALEGQAGYGYTF.